This T cell receptor (beta chain) is from a study of cytomegalovirus exposure and HLA in healthy donors. Trimming at V came to 5 bases and at J to 5 bases, leaving 1 base not matched to a gene. This CDR3 has 13 amino acids. Germline V gene data show CDR1 as LNHDA and CDR2 as SQIVND (reference sequence). A note on this clone: Its antigen is not known.

The study's findings and limits: The classifier reportedly diagnosed cytomegalovirus status with high sensitivity and specificity.

The protocol was immunoSEQ multiplex PCR, while the TCRdb copy is restricted to in-frame clones and leaves out a portion. The data show some 110,000 clones, approximately 91% seen once. Sequencing was performed on PBMCs. The chain carries TRBV19 and TRBJ2-1, with 9 bases matching TRBD1. This clonotype was obtained from a young man in good health and CMV-seropositive. The CDR3 protein is CASSWTGDNEQFF. The CDR3 DNA reads TGTGCCAGTAGTTGGACAGGGGACAATGAGCAGTTCTTC.